The 21 T cell receptor beta chains listed next were all sequenced from one sample in a study of T-cell reconstitution after alpha-beta-depleted transplantation in children. Unique molecular identifiers featured in how the TCRbeta library was prepared. TCRdb reprocessed the PCR reads with MiXCR, giving one entry per CDR3 protein. The repertoire holds a few hundred thousand distinct CDR3 sequences, with more than 9% as singletons. Sample: PBMCs from the stem cell graft donor, taken from the stem cell graft. These TCRs come from a human donor who donated a stem cell graft to a child with SCID.

The sample holds many counts of this clonotype. The chain combines TRBV5-1 with TRBJ2-2, with 9 bases that match TRBD1. This CDR3 comprises 15 residues. In germline, CDR1 is SGHRS, CDR2 YFSETQ. V lost 6 bases to trimming and J lost 6 bases; unmatched junction nucleotides: 9. The CDR3 coding sequence is TGCGCCAGCAAAACCGGGACAGGGACCCCCGGGGAGCTGTTTTTT. The encoded protein is CASKTGTGTPGELFF.

The rearrangement links TRBV12-3 or TRBV12-4 to TRBJ2-5; the D is unclear. CDR3 length: 15 amino acids. V was trimmed by 3 bases and J by 1 base, leaving 12 bases between them. CDR3 coding DNA: TGTGCCAGCAGTTTTACCCAGACGGGCCAAGAGACCCAGTACTTC. Protein product: CASSFTQTGQETQYF.

This clonotype was seen a few times. V is TRBV20-1 and J is TRBJ2-2; 10 positions agree with TRBD1. V gave up 7 bases and J gave up 4 bases; unmatched junction bases: 9. The germline V gene has CDR1 DFQATT and CDR2 SNEGSKA (reference sequence). The CDR3 loop spans 15 amino acids. CDR3 loop: CSVPSRDRGTGELFF. The CDR3, as DNA: TGCAGTGTCCCTTCCCGGGACAGGGGCACCGGGGAGCTGTTTTTT.

This clonotype appeared a few times. This chain joins TRBV5-1 and TRBJ2-5; 8 nucleotides align to TRBD2. The CDR3 runs to 15 residues. Trimming at V came to 3 bases and at J to 1 base, leaving 5 bases not matched to a gene. The germline gives CDR1 SGHRS, CDR2 YFSETQ. CDR3 loop: CASSSGGALQETQYF. The CDR3 bases are TGCGCCAGCAGCTCCGGGGGGGCCCTCCAAGAGACCCAGTACTTC. Full variable domain (remainder filled in from reference TRBV5-1 and TRBJ2-5): KAGVTQTPRYLIKTRGQQVTLSCSPISGHRSVSWYQQTPGQGLQFLFEYFSETQRNKGNFPGRFSGRQFSNSRSEMNVSTLELGDSALYLCASSSGGALQETQYFGPGTRLLVL.

The V and J genes are TRBV29-1 and TRBJ2-4; a possible D gene is TRBD1 (5 bases). V was pared by 7 bases and J by 2 bases, with 15 bases between. The CDR3 has 14 amino acids. Germline V gene sequence: CDR1 SQVTM, CDR2 ANQGSEA. Here the CDR3 DNA reads TGCAGCGCCCAGGACAAGGGGCCCAAAAACATTCAGTACTTC. Translating gives CSAQDKGPKNIQYF.

V gene TRBV5-1 combines with J gene TRBJ2-2, with 10 bases identical to TRBD2. The CDR3 runs 19 residues. Germline assignment: CDR1 SGHRS and CDR2 YFSETQ. V lost 4 bases and J lost 2; bases outside the gene matches: 14. The CDR3 protein is CASSHNSVLAGSNTGELFF. In nucleotides, the CDR3 is TGCGCCAGCAGCCATAACTCCGTACTAGCGGGGAGCAACACCGGGGAGCTGTTTTTT.

CDR3 protein: CASSLEDTQETQYF. CDR3 bases: TGTGCCAGCAGCTTAGAGGACACGCAAGAGACCCAGTACTTC. J is TRBJ2-5 and V is TRBV7-9, with D perhaps matching TRBD1 (5 bases). The CDR3 runs to 14 residues. Germline CDR1 and CDR2: SEHNR and FQNEAQ (reference sequence). Trimming removed 1 base from V and 2 bases from J, with 8 bases in between.

This clonotype was picked up many times. The chain links TRBV7-9 to TRBJ2-3, with D perhaps given as TRBD1 or TRBD2 (5 bases each). In germline, CDR1 is SEHNR, CDR2 FQNEAQ (reference sequence). The CDR3 contains 15 residues. The V gene lost 5 bases and the J gene lost 2 bases, with 14 bases spanning the gap. In DNA, the CDR3 is TGTGCCAGCAGCGTGGGTGGGGGATACACAGATACGCAGTATTTT. It yields the protein CASSVGGGYTDTQYF.

This clonotype has ten or more counts. The chain uses TRBV7-8 and TRBJ2-1, with 7 bases fitting TRBD2. V lost 0 bases and J lost 7; bases outside the gene matches: 6. This CDR3 contains 15 residues. Germline CDR1 is SGHVS and CDR2 is FQNEAQ. CDR3 in DNA: TGTGCCAGCAGCTTAGCCGACATGCGGGGGAATGAGCAGTTCTTC. Translating gives CASSLADMRGNEQFF.

The rearrangement joins TRBV27 to TRBJ2-7; either TRBD1 or TRBD2 may supply D (5 bases each). The CDR3 runs to 15 residues. V lost 6 bases and J 0 bases, leaving 15 bases between the germline ends. The germline CDR1 and CDR2 sequences are MNHEY and SMNVEV (reference sequence). CDR3 DNA: TGTGCCAGCAGGAAAGGGACGGGAAGCTCCTACGAGCAGTACTTC. This encodes CASRKGTGSSYEQYF.

The chain combines TRBV7-9 with TRBJ2-7; 8 bases line up with TRBD2. The germline gives CDR1 SEHNR, CDR2 FQNEAQ (reference sequence). The CDR3 spans 12 residues. Losses at the gene ends were 8 bases for V and 4 bases for J; bases not matched to a gene: 4. The CDR3, as DNA: TGTGCCAGCGCGGGGGGTAGGTACGAGCAGTACTTC. Translated, it gives CASAGGRYEQYF.

The chain is built from TRBV9 and TRBJ1-1; D remains unclear. Germline V gene sequence: CDR1 SGDLS, CDR2 YYNGEE. This CDR3 contains 15 residues. V lost 0 bases to trimming and J lost 0 bases, with 9 bases between them. The CDR3, as DNA: TGTGCCAGCAGCGTAGTAAACAGCATGAACACTGAAGCTTTCTTT. This codes for CASSVVNSMNTEAFF.

The table lists this clonotype with a few counts. The rearrangement uses TRBV20-1 and TRBJ2-3, with 7 positions matching TRBD2. The junction had 6 bases not matched to a gene; V was cut back by 5 bases and J by 7 bases. Germline values: CDR1 DFQATT, CDR2 SNEGSKA (reference sequence). The CDR3 has 12 amino acids. The CDR3 is CSAPERGNTQYF. CDR3 DNA sequence: TGCAGTGCTCCTGAGCGGGGAAATACGCAGTATTTT.

This clonotype showed up many times. The chain uses TRBV5-5 and TRBJ1-6; possible D gene TRBD1, 6 bases. Germline assignment: CDR1 SGHKS and CDR2 YYEKEE (reference sequence). Deletions cut 4 bases from V and 8 bases from J, with 16 bases between. The CDR3 length is 15 residues. The CDR3 sequence: CASSLGTSWDSPLHF. The CDR3 DNA sequence: TGTGCCAGCAGCCTCGGGACAAGTTGGGATTCACCCCTCCACTTT. Complete variable domain (other parts from reference TRBV5-5 and TRBJ1-6): DAGVTQSPTHLIKTRGQQVTLRCSPISGHKSVSWYQQVLGQGPQFIFQYYEKEERGRGNFPDRFSARQFPNYSSELNVNALLLGDSALYLCASSLGTSWDSPLHFGNGTRLTVT.

This clonotype was seen at least ten times. The V and J genes are TRBV10-3 and TRBJ2-7; no clear D. V lost 4 bases and J lost 0, with 4 bases in between. The length of the CDR3 is 12 residues. CDR1 and CDR2 from the germline V gene are ENHRY and SYGVKD. The CDR3, as DNA: TGTGCCATCAGTGGGGACTCCTACGAGCAGTACTTC. It yields the protein CAISGDSYEQYF.

The rearrangement links TRBV6-4 to TRBJ2-3, with 11 bases fitting TRBD2. The CDR3 is made up of 17 amino acids. Germline CDR1 reads MRHNA; CDR2 reads SNTAGT. V trimming: 3 bases; J trimming: 0 bases; junction bases outside the gene matches: 5. The CDR3 DNA sequence: TGTGCCAGCAGTGAAGGATGGACTAGCGGGAGCACAGATACGCAGTATTTT. Amino acids: CASSEGWTSGSTDTQYF.

In this sample, this clonotype turned up many times. The chain combines TRBV20-1 with TRBJ2-7; D is undetermined. Germline V gene sequence: CDR1 DFQATT, CDR2 SNEGSKA (reference sequence). The CDR3 totals 12 residues. V lost 6 bases and J lost 6, with 15 bases in between. CDR3 in DNA: TGCAGTGCCCCAATGGGATACCGCGAGCAGTACTTC. Its translation: CSAPMGYREQYF.

This clonotype appeared a few times. J is TRBJ2-7 and V is TRBV29-1; 7 nucleotides match TRBD1. The CDR3 covers 13 residues. Germline V gene sequence: CDR1 SQVTM, CDR2 ANQGSEA. Trimming took 6 bases from V and 3 from J; bases not matched to a gene: 8. The CDR3: CSVKSGTDYEQYF. CDR3 DNA: TGCAGCGTAAAGAGTGGGACAGACTACGAGCAGTACTTC.

This clonotype was counted only a few times. V is TRBV12-3 or TRBV12-4 and J is TRBJ2-7, with 8 bases lining up with TRBD1. The CDR3 totals 13 residues. V dropped 6 bases and J dropped 6; count of bases not matched to a gene: 7. The CDR3 bases are TGTGCCAGCAGCTCACAGGGGGATAGCGAGCAGTACTTC. This sequence encodes CASSSQGDSEQYF.

This clonotype was seen a few times. The rearrangement joins TRBV5-5 to TRBJ1-1; the match to TRBD1 covers 9 bases. V shed 3 bases and J 6 bases; nucleotides not matched to a gene: 9. Germline-derived CDR1 and CDR2 are SGHKS and YYEKEE (reference sequence). The CDR3 is 15 residues long. This CDR3 reads CASSWGLTGGAEAFF. CDR3 in DNA: TGTGCCAGCAGCTGGGGACTGACAGGGGGGGCTGAAGCTTTCTTT.

This clonotype was counted many times. The V call is TRBV24-1, the J call TRBJ2-7; TRBD1 or TRBD2 may be the D gene (5 bases each). V was clipped by 12 bases and J by 2 bases, with 13 bases between them. The CDR3 spans 12 residues. Looked up from germline, CDR1 is KGHDR and CDR2 is SFDVKD. DNA for the CDR3: TGTGCCGAAGGGGACCGCACCTACGAGCAGTACTTC. This translates into CAEGDRTYEQYF.